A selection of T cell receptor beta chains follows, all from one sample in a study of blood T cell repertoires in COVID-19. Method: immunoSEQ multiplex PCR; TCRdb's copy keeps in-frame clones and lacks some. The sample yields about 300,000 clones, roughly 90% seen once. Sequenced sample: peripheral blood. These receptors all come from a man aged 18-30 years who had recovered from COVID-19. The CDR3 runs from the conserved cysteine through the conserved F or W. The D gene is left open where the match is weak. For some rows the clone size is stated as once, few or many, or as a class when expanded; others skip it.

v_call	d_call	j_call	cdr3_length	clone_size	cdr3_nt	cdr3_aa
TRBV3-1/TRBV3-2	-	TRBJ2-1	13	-	TGTGCCAGCAGCCAAGACCGGCGGAATGAGCAGTTCTTC	CASSQDRRNEQFF
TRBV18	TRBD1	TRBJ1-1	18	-	TGTGCCAGCTCACCACAAAACAGGGGGCTCTTGATGAACACTGAAGCTTTCTTT	CASSPQNRGLLMNTEAFF
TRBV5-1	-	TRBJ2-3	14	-	TGCGCCAGCAGCTTGGCTTTAAGCGGAGATACGCAGTATTTT	CASSLALSGDTQYF
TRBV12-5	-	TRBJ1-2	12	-	TGTGCTAGTGACAATGGTTTTTATGGCTACACCTTC	CASDNGFYGYTF
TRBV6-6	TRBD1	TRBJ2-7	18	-	TGTGCCAGCAGTCCCCGGGACAGGGCCATTCATCCTTCCTACGAGCAGTACTTC	CASSPRDRAIHPSYEQYF
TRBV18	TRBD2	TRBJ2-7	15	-	TGTGCCAGCTCACCCAATCCGGGGGGCTCCTACGAGCAGTACTTC	CASSPNPGGSYEQYF
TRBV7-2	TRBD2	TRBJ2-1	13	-	TGTGCCAGCAGCTCCCTCACTAGCGTTGAGCAGTTCTTC	CASSSLTSVEQFF
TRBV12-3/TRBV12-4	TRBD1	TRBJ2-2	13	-	TGTGCCACCCGACAGGGACGGGGCGGGGAGCTGTTTTTT	CATRQGRGGELFF
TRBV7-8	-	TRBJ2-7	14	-	TGTGCCAGCAGCTTAAGCGGACTAATCGACGAGCAGTACTTC	CASSLSGLIDEQYF
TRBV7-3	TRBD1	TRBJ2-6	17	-	TGTGCCAGCAGCACCCAATTGACAGGGGCTGGGGCCAACGTCCTGACTTTC	CASSTQLTGAGANVLTF
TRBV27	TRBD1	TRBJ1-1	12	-	TGTGCCAGCAGCAGGGGGGACACTGAAGCTTTCTTT	CASSRGDTEAFF
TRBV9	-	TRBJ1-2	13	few	TGTGCCAGCGGGAGTTTGAATCGCTATGGCTACACCTTC	CASGSLNRYGYTF
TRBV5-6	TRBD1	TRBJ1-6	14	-	TGTGCCAGCAGCGGGCGGACAGGGAACTCACCCCTCCACTTT	CASSGRTGNSPLHF
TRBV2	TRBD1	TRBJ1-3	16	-	TGTGCCAGCAGTGGACAGGGTGAAGTCTCTGGAAACACCATATATTTT	CASSGQGEVSGNTIYF
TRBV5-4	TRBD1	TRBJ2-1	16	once	TGTGCCAGCAGCTTAAATCCGGGACAGGGATACAATGAGCAGTTCTTC	CASSLNPGQGYNEQFF
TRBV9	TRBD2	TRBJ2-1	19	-	TGTGCCAGCAGCGCCAGACTAGCGGGGGGCCCAGCGACCTACAATGAGCAGTTCTTC	CASSARLAGGPATYNEQFF
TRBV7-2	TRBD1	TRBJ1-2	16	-	TGTGCCAGCAGCTTAGATGAGGGGGCCACTAACTATGGCTACACCTTC	CASSLDEGATNYGYTF
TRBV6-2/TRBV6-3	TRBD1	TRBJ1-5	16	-	TGTGCCAGCAGTTACTCGGGGACAGGGCCGAATCAGCCCCAGCATTTT	CASSYSGTGPNQPQHF
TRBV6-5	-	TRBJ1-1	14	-	TGTGCCAGCAGTTCATCGGGACAGAACACTGAAGCTTTCTTT	CASSSSGQNTEAFF
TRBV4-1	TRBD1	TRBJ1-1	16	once	TGCGCCAGCAGCATACCGCAGGGGGCTCTTAACACTGAAGCTTTCTTT	CASSIPQGALNTEAFF
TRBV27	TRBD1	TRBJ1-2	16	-	TGTGCCAGCAGTTCCCCAGGGGCGACAGGGTATTATGGCTACACCTTC	CASSSPGATGYYGYTF
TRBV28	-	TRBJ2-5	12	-	TGTGCCAGCAGTCGTAGTACGGAGACCCAGTACTTC	CASSRSTETQYF
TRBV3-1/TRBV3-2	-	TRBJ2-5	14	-	TGTGCCAGCAGCCAAGGAGGAGTGGAAGAGACCCAGTACTTC	CASSQGGVEETQYF